This T cell receptor beta chain is from a study of CD8+ T cells in alopecia areata. About the study: For the treated group, dosing was oral tofacitinib at 5 to 10 mg twice daily.

Treatment in this sample: oral pan-JAK inhibitor, 5-10 mg twice daily. Germline CDR1 is LGHNA and CDR2 is YSLEER. V lost 0 bases, J lost 0 bases, and 9 bases lay in between. This CDR3 contains 16 residues. TCR sequencing used cDNA made by reverse transcription of extracted RNA. This table comes from immunoSEQ multiplex PCR, and its TCRdb copy is limited to in-frame clones, with some not included. The data contain approximately 180,000 clones, about three fifths of them singletons. This clone was seen more than once but under ten times. The TCR sequence derives from a human donor with alopecia areata. V gene TRBV4-3 combines with J gene TRBJ2-4, with D possibly matching TRBD2 (5 bases). Sequencing used CD4+ T cells sorted from blood, obtained between weeks 47 and 50, from a patient treated with tofacitinib. CDR3 in amino acids: CASSQDSGIAKNIQYF. Written as DNA, the CDR3 is TGCGCCAGCAGCCAAGATTCCGGGATAGCCAAAAACATTCAGTACTTC.